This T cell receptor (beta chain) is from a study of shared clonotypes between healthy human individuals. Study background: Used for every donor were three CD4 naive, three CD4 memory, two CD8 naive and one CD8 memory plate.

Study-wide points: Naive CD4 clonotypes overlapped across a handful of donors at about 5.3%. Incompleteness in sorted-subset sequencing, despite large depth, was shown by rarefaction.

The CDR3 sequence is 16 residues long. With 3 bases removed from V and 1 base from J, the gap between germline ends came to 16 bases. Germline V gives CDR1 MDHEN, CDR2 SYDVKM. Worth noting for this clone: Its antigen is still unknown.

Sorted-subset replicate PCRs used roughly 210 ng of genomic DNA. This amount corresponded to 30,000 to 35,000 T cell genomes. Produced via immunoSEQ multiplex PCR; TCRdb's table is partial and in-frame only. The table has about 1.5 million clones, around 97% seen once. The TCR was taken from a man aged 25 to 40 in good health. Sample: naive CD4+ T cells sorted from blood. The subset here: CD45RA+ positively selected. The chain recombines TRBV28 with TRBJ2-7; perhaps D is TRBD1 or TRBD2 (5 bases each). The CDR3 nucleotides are TGTGCCAGCAGTTTGGGGACCTCCCTTATTTCCTACGAGCAGTACTTC. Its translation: CASSLGTSLISYEQYF.